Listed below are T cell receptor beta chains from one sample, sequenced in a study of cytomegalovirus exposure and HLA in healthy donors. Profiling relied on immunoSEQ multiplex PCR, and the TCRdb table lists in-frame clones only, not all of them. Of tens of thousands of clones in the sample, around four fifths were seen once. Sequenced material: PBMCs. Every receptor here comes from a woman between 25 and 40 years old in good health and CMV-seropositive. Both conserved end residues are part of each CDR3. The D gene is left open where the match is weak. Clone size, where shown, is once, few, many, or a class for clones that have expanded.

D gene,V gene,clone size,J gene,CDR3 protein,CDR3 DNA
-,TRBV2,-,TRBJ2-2,CASRGSYTGELFF,TGTGCCAGCAGGGGCAGCTACACCGGGGAGCTGTTTTTT
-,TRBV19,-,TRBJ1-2,CASTPDRANYGYTF,TGTGCCAGTACCCCTGACAGAGCTAACTATGGCTACACCTTC
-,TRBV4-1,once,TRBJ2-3,CASSQAAFRGSTDTQYF,TGCGCCAGCAGCCAAGCCGCCTTCCGGGGATCGACAGATACGCAGTATTTT
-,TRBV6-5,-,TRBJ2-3,CASSYLTPGDTQYF,TGTGCCAGCAGTTACTTAACTCCTGGTGATACGCAGTATTTT
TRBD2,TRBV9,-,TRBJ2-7,CASSPSGSSYEQYF,TGTGCCAGCAGCCCTAGCGGGAGCTCCTACGAGCAGTACTTC
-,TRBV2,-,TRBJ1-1,CASSIQGKNTEAFF,TGTGCCAGCAGTATACAGGGTAAGAACACTGAAGCTTTCTTT
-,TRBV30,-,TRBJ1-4,CALGASNEKLFF,TGTGCCTTGGGGGCCTCTAATGAAAAACTGTTTTTT
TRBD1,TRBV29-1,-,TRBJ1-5,CSVAQGWNQPQHF,TGCAGCGTTGCACAGGGGTGGAATCAGCCCCAGCATTTT
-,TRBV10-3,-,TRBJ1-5,CAISVEFSNQPQHF,TGTGCCATCAGTGTAGAGTTTAGCAATCAGCCCCAGCATTTT
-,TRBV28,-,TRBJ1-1,CASSFWQGSGVNTEAFF,TGTGCCAGCAGTTTCTGGCAGGGGTCGGGCGTGAACACTGAAGCTTTCTTT
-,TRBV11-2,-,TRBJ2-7,CASSLDSGTGAYEQYF,TGTGCCAGCAGCTTAGATTCGGGGACTGGGGCCTACGAGCAGTACTTC
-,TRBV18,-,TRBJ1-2,CASSGGNYGYTF,TGTGCCAGCTCGGGGGGGAACTATGGCTACACCTTC
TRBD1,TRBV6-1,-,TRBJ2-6,CAGQGTGANVLTF,TGTGCCGGACAGGGGACTGGGGCCAACGTCCTGACTTTC
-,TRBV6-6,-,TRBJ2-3,CASSPPTGTDTQYF,TGTGCCAGCAGTCCACCTACAGGGACAGATACGCAGTATTTT